This entry lists 13 T cell receptor beta chains sequenced from one sample in a study of cytomegalovirus exposure and HLA in healthy donors. Profiling relied on immunoSEQ multiplex PCR, and the TCRdb table lists in-frame clones only, not all of them. Of about 98,000 clones in the sample, around 88% were seen once. Sequencing was performed on PBMCs. Receptors were obtained from a woman aged 30 to 39 in good health and CMV-seronegative.

The V call is TRBV11-2, the J call TRBJ1-1; a weak D match, TRBD1 (5 bases). The CDR3 is 14 amino acids. The ends were cut back, 0 bases at V and 4 bases at J, with 9 bases in the middle. The germline V gene encodes CDR1 SGHAT and CDR2 FQNNGV. CDR3 bases: TGTGCCAGCAGCTTAGATGGGGGGATCACTGAAGCTTTCTTT. Translated: CASSLDGGITEAFF.

This clone was seen once. V usage is TRBV4-3 and J usage is TRBJ2-7; D unclear. The length of the CDR3 is 15 residues. The germline gives CDR1 LGHNA, CDR2 YSLEER. V was cut by 0 bases and J by 5 bases, with 14 bases left in between. The CDR3, as DNA: TGCGCCAGCAGCCAAGAAAGGCTGGGCCGAGACGAGCAGTACTTC. Its protein is CASSQERLGRDEQYF.

This sequence joins TRBV15 and TRBJ2-5; 13 bases agree with TRBD2. The CDR3 is 17 residues long. Germline V gene sequence: CDR1 LNHNV, CDR2 YYDKDF (reference sequence). With 4 bases clipped from V and 0 bases from J, the junction kept 5 bases outside the gene matches. The CDR3 nucleotides are TGTGCCACCAGCACCGGGACTAGCGGGAACTACCAAGAGACCCAGTACTTC. It specifies CATSTGTSGNYQETQYF. The variable domain in full, with the rest retrieved from reference TRBV15 and TRBJ2-5, is DAMVIQNPRYQVTQFGKPVTLSCSQTLNHNVMYWYQQKSSQAPKLLFHYYDKDFNNEADTPDNFQSRRPNTSFCFLDIRSPGLGDTAMYLCATSTGTSGNYQETQYFGPGTRLLVL.

The V gene is TRBV6-1, the J gene TRBJ2-2; 9 nucleotides line up with TRBD2. V gave up 4 bases and J gave up 6 bases; unmatched junction bases: 18. CDR3 size: 19 residues. Germline V gives CDR1 MNHNS, CDR2 SASEGT. The CDR3 protein is CASSGRDSRYSGRSGELFF. The CDR3 region has the DNA TGTGCCAGCAGTGGCCGGGACAGTCGTTATAGCGGGAGATCCGGGGAGCTGTTTTTT.

This clone was found once. The CDR3 reads CATSRDRYQETQYF. The CDR3 nucleotides are TGTGCCACCAGCAGAGACAGGTACCAAGAGACCCAGTACTTC. The chain is built from TRBV15 and TRBJ2-5; D gene ambiguous. Trimming shortened V by 0 bases and J by 0 bases, and 5 bases separated the two germline ends. The CDR3 extends over 14 amino acids. Germline CDR1 LNHNV, CDR2 YYDKDF (reference sequence).

The chain recombines TRBV5-1 with TRBJ2-3; D possibly corresponds to TRBD1 (5 bases). Germline assignment: CDR1 SGHRS and CDR2 YFSETQ. Trimming shortened V by 0 bases and J by 1 base, and 9 bases separated the two germline ends. CDR3 size: 15 residues. The DNA for the CDR3 is TGCGCCAGCAGCTTGGCGGACACCCGCACAGATACGCAGTATTTT. This sequence encodes CASSLADTRTDTQYF.

The rearrangement links TRBV7-9 to TRBJ2-3; weak D call: TRBD1 (6 bases). The V gene's germline CDR1 is SEHNR and CDR2 FQNEAQ (reference sequence). V was trimmed by 5 bases and J by 2 bases, leaving 14 bases between them. The CDR3 consists of 15 residues. The chain's CDR3 is CASSRRQANTDTQYF. The CDR3 bases are TGTGCCAGCAGCCGCCGACAGGCAAACACAGATACGCAGTATTTT.

The chain joins TRBV2 to TRBJ1-2; the D is unclear. The CDR3 runs to 13 residues. Germline V gene sequence: CDR1 SNHLY, CDR2 FYNNEI. Trimming pared 6 bases from V and 7 bases from J, leaving 15 bases between. In DNA form, the CDR3 reads TGTGCCAGCAGCGAAACCAGGCCAGGTGGCTACACCTTC. This sequence encodes CASSETRPGGYTF.

This CDR3 reads CASSARDSRQPQHF. The CDR3 region has the DNA TGTGCCAGCAGTGCGCGGGACAGCCGGCAGCCCCAGCATTTT. The chain links TRBV27 to TRBJ1-5, with TRBD1 matching over 7 bases. The J segment lost 7 bases and the V segment lost 5 bases, leaving 8 bases of the junction unmatched. Per the germline V gene, CDR1 is MNHEY and CDR2 is SMNVEV (reference sequence). The CDR3 is 14 residues long.

The chain employs TRBV27 and TRBJ2-7; 11 nucleotides match TRBD1. CDR1 and CDR2 (germline): MNHEY, SMNVEV (reference sequence). Trimming took 7 bases from V and 1 from J; bases not matched to a gene: 3. The CDR3 sequence is 14 residues long. This CDR3 reads CASKGQGASYEQYF. The CDR3 bases are TGTGCCAGCAAAGGACAGGGGGCTTCCTACGAGCAGTACTTC.

The rearrangement joins TRBV5-5 to TRBJ2-2; TRBD2 matches at 9 bases. CDR3 size: 16 residues. Germline-derived CDR1 and CDR2 are SGHKS and YYEKEE (reference sequence). V shed 3 bases and J 4 bases; nucleotides not matched to a gene: 7. CDR3 sequence: CASSSRTSVVTGELFF. CDR3 in DNA: TGTGCCAGCAGCTCTCGGACTAGCGTCGTCACCGGGGAGCTGTTTTTT.

This clone occurred a few times. The sample has other DNA sequences that encode this CDR3 too. This sequence joins TRBV7-9 and TRBJ2-7; a possible D gene is TRBD2 (6 bases). The CDR3 sequence is 13 residues long. Germline V gene data show CDR1 as SEHNR and CDR2 as FQNEAQ (reference sequence). V was cut by 4 bases and J by 3 bases, with 10 bases left in between. The CDR3 loop reads CASSSSGGYEQYF. As DNA, the CDR3 is TGTGCCAGCAGCTCATCCGGGGGCTACGAGCAGTACTTC.

The chain employs TRBV7-9 and TRBJ1-1; tentatively, D is TRBD1 (6 bases). Germline V gene sequence: CDR1 SEHNR, CDR2 FQNEAQ (reference sequence). Trimming left V 5 bases short and J 3 bases short, with 10 bases between. This CDR3 spans 13 amino acids. The CDR3 region is CASSDGQYTEAFF. CDR3 nucleotides: TGTGCCAGCAGCGATGGACAGTACACTGAAGCTTTCTTT.